The entry below describes one TCR beta chain. Antigen: not known. The data originate from a study of shared clonotypes between healthy human individuals. General study findings and limits: A handful of donors showed sharing of approximately 5% of naive CD4 clonotypes. Generation of non-shared clonotypes was less probable than generation of clonotypes shared by all four donors.

The CDR3 has 14 amino acids. Trimming cost V 6 bases and J 0 bases, with 12 bases left between them. CDR1 MDHEN and CDR2 SYDVKM come from the germline V gene. CD45RO-negative CD8 cells positively selected for CCR7 made up the naive population, which excluded terminally differentiated effector memory CD45RA+ cells. The input for sorted-subset replicate PCRs was 150 to 200 ng DNA, tens of thousands of T cell genomes. Produced via immunoSEQ multiplex PCR; TCRdb's table is partial and in-frame only. The table has nearly 2 million clones, about 95% seen once. The chain couples TRBV28 to TRBJ2-7; no clear D gene. Sequenced material: naive CD8+ T cells sorted from blood. The sequence came from a man aged 18-30 years in good health. The CDR3 DNA follows: TGTGCCAGCAGCTGGACCGAACTCTCCTACGAGCAGTACTTC. Its translation is CASSWTELSYEQYF.